This TCR beta chain was sequenced in a study of blood T cell repertoires in COVID-19. Study in general: Both acute and convalescent COVID-19 samples were obtained from the United States, Italy and Spain. In each case, the material was cDNA or gDNA derived from T cells, B-cell-depleted T cells, or PBMCs.

The repertoire was sequenced with immunoSEQ multiplex PCR; TCRdb's copy has only in-frame clones and lacks some. This sample yields around 300,000 clones, of which about 90% are seen a single time; approximately 1.8% belongs to the top ten. V shed 10 bases, J shed 0 bases, and the junction held 7 bases outside the gene matches. Germline V lookup: CDR1 MNHEY, CDR2 SVGAGI. The CDR3 consists of 15 residues. The study assigned cohorts using participant-reported clinical history. The gene calls are TRBV6-5 and TRBJ2-2; 8 bases agree with TRBD2. This sequence originates from a woman aged 55-70 years who had recovered from COVID-19. Sequenced sample: PBMCs or T cells enriched from blood (not recorded which). The CDR3 reads CATAILAANTGELFF. The CDR3 nucleotides read TGTGCCACCGCTATACTAGCGGCGAACACCGGGGAGCTGTTTTTT.